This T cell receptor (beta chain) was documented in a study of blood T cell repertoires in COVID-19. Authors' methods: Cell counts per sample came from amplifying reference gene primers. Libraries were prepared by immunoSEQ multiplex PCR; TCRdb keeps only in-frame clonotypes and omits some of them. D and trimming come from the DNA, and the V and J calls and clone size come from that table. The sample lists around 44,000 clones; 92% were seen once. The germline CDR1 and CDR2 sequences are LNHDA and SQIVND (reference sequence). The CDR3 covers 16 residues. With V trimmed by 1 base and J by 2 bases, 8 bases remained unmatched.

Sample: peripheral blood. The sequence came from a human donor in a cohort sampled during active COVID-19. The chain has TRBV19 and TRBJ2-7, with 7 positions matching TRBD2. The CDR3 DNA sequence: TGTGCCAGTAGTATAGCGGCGGGAGTCATAGCCTACGAGCAGTACTTC. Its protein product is CASSIAAGVIAYEQYF.